The source of this T cell receptor beta chain is a study of blood T cell repertoires in COVID-19. Whole-study context: Whether acute or convalescent, the COVID-19 samples came from the United States, Italy and Spain. Nucleic acid was either cDNA or gDNA, and it came from T cells, B-cell-depleted T cells, or PBMCs.

V shed 5 bases and J shed 1 base, with 14 bases lying between them. From germline, CDR1 is KGHSH and CDR2 LQKENI. CDR3 length: 16 amino acids. As processed by the authors: Researchers report that nucleated cell counts were estimated from reference gene primer amplification. Libraries were prepared by immunoSEQ multiplex PCR; TCRdb keeps only in-frame clonotypes and omits some of them. Clone size and the V and J calls come from that table; the DNA yielded D and trimming. The table has about 230,000 clones, over 80% seen once. This TCR derives from a woman aged 70-85 years with active or convalescent COVID-19. Sequencing input: peripheral blood. The rearrangement uses TRBV18 and TRBJ2-2, with D possibly being TRBD2 (7 bases). The CDR3 loop reads CASSYQAGQNTGELFF. The CDR3 DNA reads as TGTGCCAGCTCATATCAAGCGGGACAGAACACCGGGGAGCTGTTTTTT.